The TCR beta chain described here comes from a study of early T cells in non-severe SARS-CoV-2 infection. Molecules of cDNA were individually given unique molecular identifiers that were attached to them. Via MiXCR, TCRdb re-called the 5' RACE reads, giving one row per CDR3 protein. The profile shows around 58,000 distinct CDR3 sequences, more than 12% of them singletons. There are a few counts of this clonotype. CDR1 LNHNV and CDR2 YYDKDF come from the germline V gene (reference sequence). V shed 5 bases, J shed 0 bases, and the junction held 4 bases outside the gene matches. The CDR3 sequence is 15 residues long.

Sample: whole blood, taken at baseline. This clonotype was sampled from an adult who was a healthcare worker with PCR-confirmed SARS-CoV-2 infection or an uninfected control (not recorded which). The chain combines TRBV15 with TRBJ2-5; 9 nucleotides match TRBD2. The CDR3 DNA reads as TGTGCCACCAGCGTTCGGACTAGCGACCAAGAGACCCAGTACTTC. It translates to CATSVRTSDQETQYF.